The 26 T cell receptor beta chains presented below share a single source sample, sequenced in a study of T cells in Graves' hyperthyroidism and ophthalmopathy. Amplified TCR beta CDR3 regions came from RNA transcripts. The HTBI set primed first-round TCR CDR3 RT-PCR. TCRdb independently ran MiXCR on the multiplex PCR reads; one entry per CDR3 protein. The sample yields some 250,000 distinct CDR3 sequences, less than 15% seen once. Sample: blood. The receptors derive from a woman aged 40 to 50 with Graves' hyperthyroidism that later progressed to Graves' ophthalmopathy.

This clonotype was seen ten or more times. CDR3 residues: CASRADRVDGYTF. The CDR3 DNA reads as TGTGCCAGCAGGGCGGACAGGGTGGATGGCTACACCTTC. V is TRBV2 and J is TRBJ1-2; 8 bases are a match to TRBD1. V lost 6 bases to trimming and J lost 6 bases; unmatched junction nucleotides: 6. The CDR3 has 13 residues. Germline CDR1 SNHLY, CDR2 FYNNEI.

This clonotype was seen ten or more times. The CDR3 here is CASRRGQETQYF. The CDR3 coding sequence is TGTGCCAGCAGACGGGGTCAGGAGACCCAGTACTTC. This chain joins TRBV28 and TRBJ2-5; maybe TRBD2 (5 bases). The CDR3 length is 12 residues. The ends were cut back, 6 bases at V and 5 bases at J, with 10 bases in the middle. Germline CDR1 is MDHEN and CDR2 is SYDVKM.

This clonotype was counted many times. The CDR3 loop reads CASSFWGNTIYF. CDR3 nucleotides: TGTGCCAGCAGTTTTTGGGGAAACACCATATATTTT. This chain uses TRBV28 with TRBJ1-3; D not resolved. V gave up 3 bases and J gave up 4 bases, with 4 bases separating them. Germline lookup yields CDR1 MDHEN and CDR2 SYDVKM. This CDR3 contains 12 residues.

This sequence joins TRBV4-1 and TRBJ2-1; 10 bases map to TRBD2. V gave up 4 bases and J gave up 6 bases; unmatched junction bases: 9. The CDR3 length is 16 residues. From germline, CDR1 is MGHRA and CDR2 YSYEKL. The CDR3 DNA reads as TGCGCCAGCAGCCGGGTAGCGGGAGGCCGTGGCAATGAGCAGTTCTTC. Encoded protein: CASSRVAGGRGNEQFF.

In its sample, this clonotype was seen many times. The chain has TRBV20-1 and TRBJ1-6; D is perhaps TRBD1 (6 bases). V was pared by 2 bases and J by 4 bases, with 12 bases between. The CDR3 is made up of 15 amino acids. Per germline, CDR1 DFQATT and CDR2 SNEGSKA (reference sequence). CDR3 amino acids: CSARPKGQYNSPLHF. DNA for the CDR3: TGCAGTGCTAGACCCAAAGGACAGTATAATTCACCCCTCCACTTT.

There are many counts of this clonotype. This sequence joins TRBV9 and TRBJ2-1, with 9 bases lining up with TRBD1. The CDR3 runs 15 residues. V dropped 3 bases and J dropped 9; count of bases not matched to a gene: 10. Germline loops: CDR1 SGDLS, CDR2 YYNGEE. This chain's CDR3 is CASSGDRVDRCEQFF. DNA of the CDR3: TGTGCCAGCAGCGGGGACAGGGTCGACAGATGTGAGCAGTTCTTC.

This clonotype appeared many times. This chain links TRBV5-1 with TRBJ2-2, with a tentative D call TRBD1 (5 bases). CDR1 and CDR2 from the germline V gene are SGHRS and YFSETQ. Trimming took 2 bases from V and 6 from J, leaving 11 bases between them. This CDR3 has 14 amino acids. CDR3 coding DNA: TGCGCCAGCAGCTTACGCACAGGCCCCGGGGAGCTGTTTTTT. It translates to CASSLRTGPGELFF. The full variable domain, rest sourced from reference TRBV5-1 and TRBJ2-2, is KAGVTQTPRYLIKTRGQQVTLSCSPISGHRSVSWYQQTPGQGLQFLFEYFSETQRNKGNFPGRFSGRQFSNSRSEMNVSTLELGDSALYLCASSLRTGPGELFFGEGSRLTVL.

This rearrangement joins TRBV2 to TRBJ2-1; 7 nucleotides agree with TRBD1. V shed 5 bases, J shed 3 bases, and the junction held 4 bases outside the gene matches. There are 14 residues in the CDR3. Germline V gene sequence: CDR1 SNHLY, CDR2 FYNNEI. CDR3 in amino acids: CASSSAGGYNEQFF. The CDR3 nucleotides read TGTGCCAGCAGTTCGGCAGGGGGCTACAATGAGCAGTTCTTC.

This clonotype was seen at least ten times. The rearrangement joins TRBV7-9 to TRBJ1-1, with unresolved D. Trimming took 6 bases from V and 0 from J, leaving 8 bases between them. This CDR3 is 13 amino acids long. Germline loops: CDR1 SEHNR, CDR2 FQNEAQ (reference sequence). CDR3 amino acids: CASRVSLNTEAFF. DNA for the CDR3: TGTGCCAGCAGGGTCTCCTTGAACACTGAAGCTTTCTTT.

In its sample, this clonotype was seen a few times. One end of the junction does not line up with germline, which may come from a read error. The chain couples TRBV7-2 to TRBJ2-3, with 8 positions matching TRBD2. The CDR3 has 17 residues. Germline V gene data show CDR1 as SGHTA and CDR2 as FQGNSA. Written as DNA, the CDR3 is TGTGCCAGCAGCTTAGGGTTGGCGGGAGGAGGGGTAGATACGCGGTATTTT. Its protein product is CASSLGLAGGGVDTRYF. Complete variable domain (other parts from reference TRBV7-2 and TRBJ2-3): GAGVSQSPSNKVTEKGKDVELRCDPISGHTALYWYRQSLGQGLEFLIYFQGNSAPDKSGLPSDRFSAERTGGSVSTLTIQRTQQEDSAVYLCASSLGLAGGGVDTRYFGPGTRLTVL.

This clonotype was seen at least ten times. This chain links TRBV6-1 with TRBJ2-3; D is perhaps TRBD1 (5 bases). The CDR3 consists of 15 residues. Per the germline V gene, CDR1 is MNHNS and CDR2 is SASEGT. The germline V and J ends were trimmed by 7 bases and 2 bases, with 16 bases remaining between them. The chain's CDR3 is CASIETDLLTDTQYF. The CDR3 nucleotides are TGTGCCAGCATCGAGACAGACCTACTCACAGATACGCAGTATTTT.

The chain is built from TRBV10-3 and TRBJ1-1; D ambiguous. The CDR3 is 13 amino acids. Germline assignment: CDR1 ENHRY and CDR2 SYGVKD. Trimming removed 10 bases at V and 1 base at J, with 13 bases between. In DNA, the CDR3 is TGTGCCACCCAACCGGCTGGGAACACTGAAGCTTTCTTT. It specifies CATQPAGNTEAFF.

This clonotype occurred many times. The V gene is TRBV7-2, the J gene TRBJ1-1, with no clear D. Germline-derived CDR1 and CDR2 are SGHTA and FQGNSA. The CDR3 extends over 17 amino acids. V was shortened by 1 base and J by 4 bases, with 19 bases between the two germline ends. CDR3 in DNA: TGTGCCAGCAGCTTAGGCCCCGGGCCCTCTCTCGGCACTGAAGCTTTCTTT. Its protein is CASSLGPGPSLGTEAFF.

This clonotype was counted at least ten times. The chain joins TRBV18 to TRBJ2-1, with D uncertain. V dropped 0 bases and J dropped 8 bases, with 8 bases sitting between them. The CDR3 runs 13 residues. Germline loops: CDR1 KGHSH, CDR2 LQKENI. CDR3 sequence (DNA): TGTGCCAGCTCACCACCATCCCGCCATGAGCAGTTCTTC. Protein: CASSPPSRHEQFF.

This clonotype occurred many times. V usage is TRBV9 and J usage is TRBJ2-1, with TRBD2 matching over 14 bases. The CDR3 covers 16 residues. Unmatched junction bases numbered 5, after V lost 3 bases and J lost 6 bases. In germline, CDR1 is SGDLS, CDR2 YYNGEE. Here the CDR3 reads CASSGSGLAGANEQFF. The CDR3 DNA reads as TGTGCCAGCAGCGGATCGGGACTAGCGGGAGCCAATGAGCAGTTCTTC.

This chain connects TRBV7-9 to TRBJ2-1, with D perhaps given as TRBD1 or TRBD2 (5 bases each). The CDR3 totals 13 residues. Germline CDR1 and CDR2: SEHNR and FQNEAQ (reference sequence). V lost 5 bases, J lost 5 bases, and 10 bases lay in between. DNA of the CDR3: TGTGCCAGCAGCCGGGACCCAGACAATGAGCAGTTCTTC. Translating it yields CASSRDPDNEQFF.

CDR3 sequence (DNA): TGTGCCAGCAGCCAAGAGAGGGGGCGAACGCAGTATTTT. The encoded protein is CASSQERGRTQYF. The chain recombines TRBV14 with TRBJ2-3, with 7 positions matching TRBD1. Losses at the gene ends were 0 bases for V and 9 bases for J; bases not matched to a gene: 3. Germline CDR1 SGHDN, CDR2 FVKESK. The CDR3 is 13 amino acids.

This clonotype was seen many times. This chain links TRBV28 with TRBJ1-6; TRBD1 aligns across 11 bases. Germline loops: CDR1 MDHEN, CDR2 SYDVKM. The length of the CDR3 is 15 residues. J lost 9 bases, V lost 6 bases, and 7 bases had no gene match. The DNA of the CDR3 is TGTGCCAGCAGCAGATCCGGGACAGGGGGTTCACCCCTCCACTTT. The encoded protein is CASSRSGTGGSPLHF.

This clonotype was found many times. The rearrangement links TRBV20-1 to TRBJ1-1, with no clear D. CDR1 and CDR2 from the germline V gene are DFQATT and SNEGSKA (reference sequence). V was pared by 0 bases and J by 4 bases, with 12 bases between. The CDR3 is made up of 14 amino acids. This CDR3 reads CSARDRGVGTEAFF. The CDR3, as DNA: TGCAGTGCTAGAGATCGAGGAGTGGGCACTGAAGCTTTCTTT.

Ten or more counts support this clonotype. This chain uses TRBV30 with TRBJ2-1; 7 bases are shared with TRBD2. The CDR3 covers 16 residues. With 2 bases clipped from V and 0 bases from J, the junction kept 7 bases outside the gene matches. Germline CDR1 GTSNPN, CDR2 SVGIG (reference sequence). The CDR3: CAWSLAGLNSYNEQFF. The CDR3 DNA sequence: TGTGCCTGGAGTTTGGCGGGACTAAACTCCTACAATGAGCAGTTCTTC.

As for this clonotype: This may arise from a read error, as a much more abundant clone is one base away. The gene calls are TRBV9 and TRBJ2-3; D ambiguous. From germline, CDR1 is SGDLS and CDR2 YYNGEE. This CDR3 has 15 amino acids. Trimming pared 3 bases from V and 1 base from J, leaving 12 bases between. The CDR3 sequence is CASSEEVSGTDTQYF. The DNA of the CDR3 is TGTGCCAGCAGCGAAGAGGTCTCGGGCACAGATACGCAGTATTTT. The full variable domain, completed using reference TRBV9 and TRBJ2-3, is DSGVTQTPKHLITATGQRVTLRCSPRSGDLSVYWYQQSLDQGLQFLIQYYNGEERAKGNILERFSAQQFPDLHSELNLSSLELGDSALYFCASSEEVSGTDTQYFGPGTRLTVL.

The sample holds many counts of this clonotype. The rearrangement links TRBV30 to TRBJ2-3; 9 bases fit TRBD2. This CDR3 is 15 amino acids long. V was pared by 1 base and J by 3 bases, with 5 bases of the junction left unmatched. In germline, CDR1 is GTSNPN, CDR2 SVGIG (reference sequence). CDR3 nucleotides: TGTGCCTGGAGTGAGTCGGGACTAGCAACAGATACGCAGTATTTT. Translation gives CAWSESGLATDTQYF.

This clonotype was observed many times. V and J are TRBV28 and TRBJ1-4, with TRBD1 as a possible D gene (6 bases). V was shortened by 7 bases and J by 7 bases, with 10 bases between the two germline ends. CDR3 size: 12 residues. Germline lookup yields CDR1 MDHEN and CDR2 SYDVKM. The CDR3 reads CASTGAGEKLFF. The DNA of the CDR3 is TGTGCCAGCACGGGGGCCGGTGAAAAACTGTTTTTT.

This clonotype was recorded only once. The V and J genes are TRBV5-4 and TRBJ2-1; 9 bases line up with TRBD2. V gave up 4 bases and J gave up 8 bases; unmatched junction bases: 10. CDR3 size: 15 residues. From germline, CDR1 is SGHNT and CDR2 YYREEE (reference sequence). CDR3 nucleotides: TGTGCCAGCAGCCCAGGGACTAGCCCGGGTTATGAGCAGTTCTTC. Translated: CASSPGTSPGYEQFF.

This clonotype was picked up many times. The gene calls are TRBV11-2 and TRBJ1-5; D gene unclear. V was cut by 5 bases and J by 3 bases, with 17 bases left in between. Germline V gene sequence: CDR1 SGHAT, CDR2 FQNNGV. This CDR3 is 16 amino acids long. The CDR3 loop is CASSPKGQSNNQPQHF. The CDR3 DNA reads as TGTGCCAGCAGCCCGAAAGGGCAGTCTAACAATCAGCCCCAGCATTTT. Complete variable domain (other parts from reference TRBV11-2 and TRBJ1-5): EAGVAQSPRYKIIEKRQSVAFWCNPISGHATLYWYQQILGQGPKLLIQFQNNGVVDDSQLPKDRFSAERLKGVDSTLKIQPAKLEDSAVYLCASSPKGQSNNQPQHFGDGTRLSIL.

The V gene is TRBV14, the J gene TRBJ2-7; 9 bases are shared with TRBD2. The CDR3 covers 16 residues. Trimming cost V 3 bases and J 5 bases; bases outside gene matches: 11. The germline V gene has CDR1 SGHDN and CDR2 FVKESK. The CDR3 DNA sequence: TGTGCCAGCAGCCAGTTTCCGGGGCTAGCGGGAAACGAGCAGTACTTC. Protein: CASSQFPGLAGNEQYF. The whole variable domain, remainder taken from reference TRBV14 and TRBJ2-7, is EAGVTQFPSHSVIEKGQTVTLRCDPISGHDNLYWYRRVMGKEIKFLLHFVKESKQDESGMPNNRFLAERTGGTYSTLKVQPAELEDSGVYFCASSQFPGLAGNEQYFGPGTRLTVT.